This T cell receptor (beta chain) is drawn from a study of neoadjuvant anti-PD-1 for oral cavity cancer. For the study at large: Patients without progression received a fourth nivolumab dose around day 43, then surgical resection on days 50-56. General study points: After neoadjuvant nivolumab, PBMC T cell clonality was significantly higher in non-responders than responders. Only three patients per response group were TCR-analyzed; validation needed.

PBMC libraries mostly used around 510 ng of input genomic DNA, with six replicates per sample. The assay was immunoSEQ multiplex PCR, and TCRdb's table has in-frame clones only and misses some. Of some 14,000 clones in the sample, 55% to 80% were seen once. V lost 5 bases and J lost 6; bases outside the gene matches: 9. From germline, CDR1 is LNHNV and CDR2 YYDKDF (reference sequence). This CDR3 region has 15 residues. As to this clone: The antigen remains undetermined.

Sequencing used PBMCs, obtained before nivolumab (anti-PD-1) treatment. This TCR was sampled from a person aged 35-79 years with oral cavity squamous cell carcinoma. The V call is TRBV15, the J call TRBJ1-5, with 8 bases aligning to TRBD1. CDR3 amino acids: CATSGPPDRVQPQHF. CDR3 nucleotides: TGTGCCACCAGCGGCCCACCGGACAGGGTTCAGCCCCAGCATTTT.